This is a list of T cell receptor beta chains from one sample in a study of a mutant IDH1 vaccine in newly diagnosed glioma. Measured with immunoSEQ multiplex PCR; TCRdb has only the in-frame clones, and not every one. This sample has roughly 110,000 clones, with 75% to 90% found just once. No antigen has been assigned to these receptors. The sequences come from PBMCs, collected from a glioma patient whose treatment included an IDH1 peptide vaccine. All receptors derive from a woman in her forties or fifties with glioma. The CDR3 runs from the conserved cysteine through the conserved F or W. The order of the fields is J gene, clone size, V gene, D gene, CDR3 protein, CDR3 DNA. The D gene is left open where the match is weak. A row's size may be missing; if present it is once, few, many or a size class.

J gene: TRBJ2-7; clone size: few; V gene: TRBV29-1; D gene: TRBD1; CDR3 protein: CSVGSRDRGQSYEQYF; CDR3 DNA: TGCAGCGTCGGGTCCCGGGACAGGGGCCAAAGCTACGAGCAGTACTTC
J gene: TRBJ2-2; clone size: NA; V gene: TRBV7-9; D gene: TRBD2; CDR3 protein: CASSLVSGRTGELFF; CDR3 DNA: TGTGCCAGCAGCTTGGTTAGCGGGAGAACCGGGGAGCTGTTTTTT
J gene: TRBJ1-2; clone size: few; V gene: TRBV19; D gene: NA; CDR3 protein: CASSIRTANYGYTF; CDR3 DNA: TGTGCCAGTAGTATAAGGACAGCTAACTATGGCTACACCTTC
J gene: TRBJ2-5; clone size: NA; V gene: TRBV5-1; D gene: NA; CDR3 protein: CASSSEGMKQETQYF; CDR3 DNA: TGCGCCAGCAGCTCAGAGGGGATGAAGCAAGAGACCCAGTACTTC
J gene: TRBJ2-4; clone size: once; V gene: TRBV4-2; D gene: TRBD1; CDR3 protein: CASSQAPGQGPRLAKNIQYF; CDR3 DNA: TGTGCCAGCAGCCAAGCCCCGGGACAGGGGCCGCGGCTAGCCAAAAACATTCAGTACTTC
J gene: TRBJ2-1; clone size: NA; V gene: TRBV28; D gene: TRBD1; CDR3 protein: CASSSGQGSSYNEQFF; CDR3 DNA: TGTGCCAGCAGCTCTGGACAGGGAAGCTCCTACAATGAGCAGTTCTTC
J gene: TRBJ2-7; clone size: NA; V gene: TRBV18; D gene: NA; CDR3 protein: CASSPQGTHYEQYF; CDR3 DNA: TGTGCCAGCTCACCACAAGGGACTCACTACGAGCAGTACTTC
J gene: TRBJ1-1; clone size: NA; V gene: TRBV30; D gene: NA; CDR3 protein: CAWSGSGMNTEAFF; CDR3 DNA: TGTGCCTGGAGCGGATCGGGGATGAACACTGAAGCTTTCTTT
J gene: TRBJ2-7; clone size: NA; V gene: TRBV6-5; D gene: TRBD2; CDR3 protein: CASSPAGESEQYF; CDR3 DNA: TGTGCCAGCAGTCCAGCGGGAGAGAGCGAGCAGTACTTC
J gene: TRBJ1-6; clone size: NA; V gene: TRBV28; D gene: NA; CDR3 protein: CASSPGNYNSPLHF; CDR3 DNA: TGTGCCAGCAGTCCCGGGAATTATAATTCACCCCTCCACTTT
J gene: TRBJ2-7; clone size: NA; V gene: TRBV7-2; D gene: TRBD2; CDR3 protein: CASSSKSLAGAGQYF; CDR3 DNA: TGTGCCAGCAGCTCTAAGAGTCTAGCGGGAGCGGGGCAGTACTTC
J gene: TRBJ2-1; clone size: NA; V gene: TRBV5-8; D gene: NA; CDR3 protein: CASSRGPYLYNEQFF; CDR3 DNA: TGTGCCAGCAGCCGGGGACCATACCTTTACAATGAGCAGTTCTTC
J gene: TRBJ1-5; clone size: NA; V gene: TRBV6-5; D gene: NA; CDR3 protein: CASSWALNQPQHF; CDR3 DNA: TGTGCCAGCAGCTGGGCACTCAATCAGCCCCAGCATTTT
J gene: TRBJ2-7; clone size: once; V gene: TRBV30; D gene: NA; CDR3 protein: CAWSVPGQGSYEQYF; CDR3 DNA: TGTGCCTGGAGTGTACCAGGGCAAGGGTCCTACGAGCAGTACTTC
J gene: TRBJ2-7; clone size: NA; V gene: TRBV27; D gene: NA; CDR3 protein: CASSLRGEYEQYF; CDR3 DNA: TGTGCCAGCAGTTTACGGGGCGAGTACGAGCAGTACTTC
J gene: TRBJ2-7; clone size: NA; V gene: TRBV11-2; D gene: NA; CDR3 protein: CASSLEWSDSYEQYF; CDR3 DNA: TGTGCCAGCAGCTTAGAATGGTCAGACTCCTACGAGCAGTACTTC
J gene: TRBJ2-7; clone size: NA; V gene: TRBV4-1; D gene: NA; CDR3 protein: CASSQTGRQGSYEQYF; CDR3 DNA: TGCGCCAGCAGCCAAACAGGGCGCCAGGGCTCCTACGAGCAGTACTTC
J gene: TRBJ2-7; clone size: NA; V gene: TRBV5-1; D gene: TRBD2; CDR3 protein: CASGLAGGREQYF; CDR3 DNA: TGCGCCAGCGGACTAGCGGGAGGTAGGGAGCAGTACTTC
J gene: TRBJ2-3; clone size: NA; V gene: TRBV5-1; D gene: NA; CDR3 protein: CASKVAVYSDTQYF; CDR3 DNA: TGCGCCAGCAAAGTGGCGGTGTATTCAGATACGCAGTATTTT
J gene: TRBJ2-1; clone size: NA; V gene: TRBV6-5; D gene: TRBD2; CDR3 protein: CASATSGPYNEQFF; CDR3 DNA: TGTGCCAGCGCCACTAGCGGGCCATACAATGAGCAGTTCTTC
J gene: TRBJ2-1; clone size: NA; V gene: TRBV7-3; D gene: NA; CDR3 protein: CASSRDSLIAEQFF; CDR3 DNA: TGTGCCAGCAGCCGGGACTCACTCATCGCTGAGCAGTTCTTC
J gene: TRBJ1-2; clone size: NA; V gene: TRBV5-1; D gene: NA; CDR3 protein: CASSLRLPYGYTF; CDR3 DNA: TGTGCCAGCAGCCTCAGATTGCCCTATGGCTACACCTTC
J gene: TRBJ2-2; clone size: few; V gene: TRBV5-1; D gene: TRBD2; CDR3 protein: CASSKVAGGNTGELFF; CDR3 DNA: TGCGCCAGCAGCAAGGTGGCGGGAGGGAACACCGGGGAGCTGTTTTTT